This TCR beta chain is from a study of blood T cell repertoires in COVID-19. The overall study: In each case, the material was cDNA or gDNA derived from T cells, B-cell-depleted T cells, or PBMCs.

Generated by immunoSEQ multiplex PCR, the TCRdb table keeps only in-frame clones and is missing some. Among tens of thousands of clones, approximately 86% were seen once, and the ten largest hold more than 0.95%. This sequence originates from a man aged 40-50 years with acute or convalescent COVID-19. Input material: peripheral blood.

Written as DNA, the CDR3 is TGCGCCAGCAGCCAAGAAAGGGGGTGGCAGGAAAAACTGTTTTTT. Amino acids: CASSQERGWQEKLFF. V and J are TRBV4-1 and TRBJ1-4; a weak D match, TRBD1 (6 bases). This CDR3 comprises 15 residues. In germline, CDR1 is MGHRA, CDR2 YSYEKL. With 0 bases removed from V and 8 bases from J, the gap between germline ends came to 13 bases.